One and the same sample provided the 10 T cell receptor beta chains below, sequenced in a study of blood T cell repertoires in COVID-19. Generated by immunoSEQ multiplex PCR, the TCRdb table keeps only in-frame clones and is missing some. This repertoire shows some 150,000 clones, 80% to 90% found once; its top ten account for around 16%. Sequenced sample: peripheral blood. All receptors derive from a woman aged 40 to 55 with acute or convalescent COVID-19.

The V gene is TRBV5-6, the J gene TRBJ2-6, with D hard to call. Trimming removed 0 bases from V and 0 bases from J, with 7 bases in between. CDR1 and CDR2 from the germline V gene are SGHDT and YYEEEE. The CDR3 extends over 16 amino acids. CDR3 nucleotide sequence: TGTGCCAGCAGCTTGGGGCCCATCTCTGGGGCCAACGTCCTGACTTTC. Translated, it gives CASSLGPISGANVLTF.

This chain links TRBV5-4 with TRBJ1-2; D might be TRBD1 (5 bases). The CDR3 runs 13 residues. V lost 4 bases, J lost 2 bases, and 9 bases lay in between. Germline V lookup: CDR1 SGHNT, CDR2 YYREEE (reference sequence). The CDR3 coding sequence is TGTGCCAGCAGCCCCGGGGGGAACTATGGCTACACCTTC. This codes for CASSPGGNYGYTF. The entire variable domain, with the rest obtained from reference TRBV5-4 and TRBJ1-2, is as follows: ETGVTQSPTHLIKTRGQQVTLRCSSQSGHNTVSWYQQALGQGPQFIFQYYREEENGRGNFPPRFSGLQFPNYSSELNVNALELDDSALYLCASSPGGNYGYTFGSGTRLTVV.

V is TRBV28 and J is TRBJ1-2; D may be TRBD1 (6 bases). Germline V lookup: CDR1 MDHEN, CDR2 SYDVKM. V lost 11 bases, J lost 8 bases, and 15 bases lay in between. The CDR3 is 11 residues long. This chain's CDR3 is CAHGRTDGYTF. In DNA form, the CDR3 reads TGTGCCCATGGAAGGACAGACGGCTACACCTTC.

The chain links TRBV5-6 to TRBJ2-2; 7 bases fit TRBD2. CDR1 and CDR2 (germline): SGHDT, YYEEEE. The CDR3 is 13 amino acids. V was clipped by 5 bases and J by 5 bases; unmatched bases: 3. The CDR3 loop is CASRREQTGELFF. The CDR3 coding sequence is TGTGCCAGCAGGCGGGAGCAGACCGGGGAGCTGTTTTTT. Full variable domain (rest looked up from reference TRBV5-6 and TRBJ2-2): DAGVTQSPTHLIKTRGQQVTLRCSPKSGHDTVSWYQQALGQGPQFIFQYYEEEERQRGNFPDRFSGHQFPNYSSELNVNALLLGDSALYLCASRREQTGELFFGEGSRLTVL.

This chain connects TRBV7-9 to TRBJ1-2, with TRBD1 identical over 7 bases. The germline V gene has CDR1 SEHNR and CDR2 FQNEAQ (reference sequence). V was pared by 5 bases and J by 5 bases, with 5 bases of the junction left unmatched. CDR3 length: 13 residues. CDR3 coding DNA: TGTGCCAGCAGCCCAGGACAGGATTATGGCTACACCTTC. Residues: CASSPGQDYGYTF.

This CDR3 reads CASSLEGHGANVLTF. Written as DNA, the CDR3 is TGTGCCAGCAGCTTAGAGGGGCATGGGGCCAACGTCCTGACTTTC. The V and J genes are TRBV11-2 and TRBJ2-6; possible D gene TRBD1, 5 bases. Trimming cost V 0 bases and J 3 bases, with 6 bases left between them. There are 15 residues in the CDR3. The germline gives CDR1 SGHAT, CDR2 FQNNGV.

In its sample, this clone was seen a few times. J is TRBJ2-7 and V is TRBV7-2; 12 nucleotides match TRBD2. Germline loops: CDR1 SGHTA, CDR2 FQGNSA. The CDR3 spans 15 residues. V was clipped by 3 bases and J by 4 bases; unmatched bases: 4. In DNA, the CDR3 is TGTGCCAGCAGCTTGGAGCTAGCGGGGGGGTACGAGCAGTACTTC. This gives the protein CASSLELAGGYEQYF. Together with reference TRBV7-2 and TRBJ2-7, the CDR3 gives the full variable domain: GAGVSQSPSNKVTEKGKDVELRCDPISGHTALYWYRQSLGQGLEFLIYFQGNSAPDKSGLPSDRFSAERTGGSVSTLTIQRTQQEDSAVYLCASSLELAGGYEQYFGPGTRLTVT.

The chain recombines TRBV6-5 with TRBJ2-3, with D tentatively TRBD1 (6 bases). This CDR3 spans 16 amino acids. The germline V gene has CDR1 MNHEY and CDR2 SVGAGI. Trimming pared 2 bases from V and 6 bases from J, leaving 18 bases between. The CDR3 region is CASSYGVGTWSDTQYF. The CDR3 bases are TGTGCCAGCAGTTACGGAGTGGGGACATGGTCGGATACGCAGTATTTT.

The J gene is TRBJ1-5, the V gene TRBV19; 9 nucleotides match TRBD1. Germline trimming cut 3 bases from V and 2 bases from J; bases unmatched to any gene: 14. Germline V gives CDR1 LNHDA, CDR2 SQIVND (reference sequence). There are 19 residues in the CDR3. The CDR3 DNA follows: TGTGCCAGTAGTATCCCATCCGGGACAGGGAGACACGGCAATCAGCCCCAGCATTTT. Encoded protein: CASSIPSGTGRHGNQPQHF. The full variable domain, with the rest looked up from reference TRBV19 and TRBJ1-5, is DGGITQSPKYLFRKEGQNVTLSCEQNLNHDAMYWYRQDPGQGLRLIYYSQIVNDFQKGDIAEGYSVSREKKESFPLTVTSAQKNPTAFYLCASSIPSGTGRHGNQPQHFGDGTRLSIL.

The rearrangement uses TRBV28 and TRBJ2-4; 7 bases fit TRBD1. Germline CDR1 reads MDHEN; CDR2 reads SYDVKM. This CDR3 is built from 24 residues. V lost 6 bases, J lost 3 bases, and 35 bases stayed unmatched. The CDR3 DNA sequence: TGTGCCAGCAGGGTTAAGGGGGCGAATAAAAACGATCCGATAGAGGCATTTGGCAAAAACATTCAGTACTTC. Encoded protein: CASRVKGANKNDPIEAFGKNIQYF. The whole variable domain, filled in from reference TRBV28 and TRBJ2-4, reads DVKVTQSSRYLVKRTGEKVFLECVQDMDHENMFWYRQDPGLGLRLIYFSYDVKMKEKGDIPEGYSVSREKKERFSLILESASTNQTSMYLCASRVKGANKNDPIEAFGKNIQYFGAGTRLSVL.